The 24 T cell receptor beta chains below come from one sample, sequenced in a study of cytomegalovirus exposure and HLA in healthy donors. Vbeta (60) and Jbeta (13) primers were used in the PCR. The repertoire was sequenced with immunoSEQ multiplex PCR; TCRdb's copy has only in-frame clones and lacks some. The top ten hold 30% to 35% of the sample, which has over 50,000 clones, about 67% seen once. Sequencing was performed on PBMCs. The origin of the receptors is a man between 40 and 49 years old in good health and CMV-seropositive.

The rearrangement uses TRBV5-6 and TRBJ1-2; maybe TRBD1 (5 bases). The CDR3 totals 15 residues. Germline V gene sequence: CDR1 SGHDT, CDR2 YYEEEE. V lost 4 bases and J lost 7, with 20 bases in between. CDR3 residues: CASSTQGLLASGYTF. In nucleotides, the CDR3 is TGTGCCAGCAGCACCCAGGGTCTCTTGGCCAGTGGCTACACCTTC.

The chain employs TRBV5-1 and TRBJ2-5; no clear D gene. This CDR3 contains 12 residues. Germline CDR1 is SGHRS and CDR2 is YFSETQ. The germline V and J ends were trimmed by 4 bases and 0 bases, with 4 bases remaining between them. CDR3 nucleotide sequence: TGCGCCAGCAGCCGGGACCAAGAGACCCAGTACTTC. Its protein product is CASSRDQETQYF.

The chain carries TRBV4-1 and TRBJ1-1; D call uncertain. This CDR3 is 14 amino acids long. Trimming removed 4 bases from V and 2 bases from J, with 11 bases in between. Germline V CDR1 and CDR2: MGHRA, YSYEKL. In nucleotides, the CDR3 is TGCGCCAGCAGCCGGGCTACACTTAACACTGAAGCTTTCTTT. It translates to CASSRATLNTEAFF.

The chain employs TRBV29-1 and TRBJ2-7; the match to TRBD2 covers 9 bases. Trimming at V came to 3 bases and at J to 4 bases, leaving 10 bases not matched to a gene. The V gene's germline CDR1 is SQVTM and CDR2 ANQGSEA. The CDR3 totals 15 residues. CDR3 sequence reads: CSVDPSGVGGYEQYF. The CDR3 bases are TGCAGCGTTGACCCTAGCGGGGTGGGGGGATACGAGCAGTACTTC.

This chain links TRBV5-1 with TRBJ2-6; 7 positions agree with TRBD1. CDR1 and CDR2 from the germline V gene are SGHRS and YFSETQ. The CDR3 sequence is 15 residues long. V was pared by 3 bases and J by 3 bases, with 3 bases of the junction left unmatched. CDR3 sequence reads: CASSSGGYGANVLTF. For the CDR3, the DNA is TGCGCCAGCAGCTCAGGGGGATATGGGGCCAACGTCCTGACTTTC. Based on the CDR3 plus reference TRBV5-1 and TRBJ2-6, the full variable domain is KAGVTQTPRYLIKTRGQQVTLSCSPISGHRSVSWYQQTPGQGLQFLFEYFSETQRNKGNFPGRFSGRQFSNSRSEMNVSTLELGDSALYLCASSSGGYGANVLTFGAGSRLTVL.

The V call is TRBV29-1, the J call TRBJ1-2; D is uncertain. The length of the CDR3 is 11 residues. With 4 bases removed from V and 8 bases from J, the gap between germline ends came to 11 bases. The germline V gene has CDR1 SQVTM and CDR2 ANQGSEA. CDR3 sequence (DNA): TGCAGCGTTGTTGAGGGCGCGGGCTACACCTTC. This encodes CSVVEGAGYTF.

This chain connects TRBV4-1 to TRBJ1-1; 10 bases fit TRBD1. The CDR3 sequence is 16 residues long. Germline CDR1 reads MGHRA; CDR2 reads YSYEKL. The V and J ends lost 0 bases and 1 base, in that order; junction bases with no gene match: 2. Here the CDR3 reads CASSQDDRGPNTEAFF. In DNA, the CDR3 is TGCGCCAGCAGCCAAGATGACAGGGGGCCGAACACTGAAGCTTTCTTT.

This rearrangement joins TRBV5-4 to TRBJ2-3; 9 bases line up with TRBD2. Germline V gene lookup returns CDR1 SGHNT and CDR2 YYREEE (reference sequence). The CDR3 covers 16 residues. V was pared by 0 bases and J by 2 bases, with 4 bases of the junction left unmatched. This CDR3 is CASSLGPSGATDTQYF. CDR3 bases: TGTGCCAGCAGCTTGGGTCCTAGCGGGGCCACAGATACGCAGTATTTT.

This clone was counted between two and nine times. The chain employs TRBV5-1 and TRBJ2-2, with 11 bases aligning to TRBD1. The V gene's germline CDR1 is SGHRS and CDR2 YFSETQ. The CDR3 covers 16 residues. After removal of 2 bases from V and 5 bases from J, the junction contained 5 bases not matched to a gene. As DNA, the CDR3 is TGCGCCAGCAGCTTCTTCGGGACAGGGGGGACCGGGGAGCTGTTTTTT. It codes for CASSFFGTGGTGELFF.

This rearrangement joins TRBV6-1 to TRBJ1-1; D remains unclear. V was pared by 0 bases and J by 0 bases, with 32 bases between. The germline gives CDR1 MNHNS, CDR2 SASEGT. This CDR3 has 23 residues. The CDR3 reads CASSEALRDGIAFGRSMNTEAFF. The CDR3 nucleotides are TGTGCCAGCAGTGAAGCGCTTCGGGATGGGATCGCTTTCGGGAGGAGTATGAACACTGAAGCTTTCTTT.

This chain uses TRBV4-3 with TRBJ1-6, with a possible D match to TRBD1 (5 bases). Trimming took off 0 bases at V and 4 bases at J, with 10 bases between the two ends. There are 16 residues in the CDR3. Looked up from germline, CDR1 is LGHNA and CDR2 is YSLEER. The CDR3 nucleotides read TGCGCCAGCAGCCAAGATCTAACAGGATATAATTCACCCCTCCACTTT. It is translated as CASSQDLTGYNSPLHF.

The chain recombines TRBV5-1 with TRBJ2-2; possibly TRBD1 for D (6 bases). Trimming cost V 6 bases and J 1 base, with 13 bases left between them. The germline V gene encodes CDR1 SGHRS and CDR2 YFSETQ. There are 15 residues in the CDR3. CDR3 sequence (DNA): TGCGCCAGCAATAAGGGGGTCCAGAACACCGGGGAGCTGTTTTTT. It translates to CASNKGVQNTGELFF. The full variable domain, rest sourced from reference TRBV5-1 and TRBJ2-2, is KAGVTQTPRYLIKTRGQQVTLSCSPISGHRSVSWYQQTPGQGLQFLFEYFSETQRNKGNFPGRFSGRQFSNSRSEMNVSTLELGDSALYLCASNKGVQNTGELFFGEGSRLTVL.

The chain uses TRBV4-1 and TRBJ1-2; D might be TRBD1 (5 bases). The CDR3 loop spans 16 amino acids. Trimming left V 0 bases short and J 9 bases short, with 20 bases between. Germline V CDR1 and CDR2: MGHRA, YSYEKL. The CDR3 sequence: CASSQDLTDNPRSYTF. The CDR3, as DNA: TGCGCCAGCAGCCAAGACCTTACGGACAACCCAAGGAGCTACACCTTC.

DNA of the CDR3: TGTGCCAGCAGCTTAACGACGGGGGGGCCAGATACGCAGTATTTT. This sequence encodes CASSLTTGGPDTQYF. The J gene is TRBJ2-3, the V gene TRBV7-3; 8 bases are shared with TRBD2. Germline CDR1 SGHTA, CDR2 FQGTGA. This CDR3 has 15 residues. Unmatched junction bases numbered 3, after V lost 0 bases and J lost 4 bases.

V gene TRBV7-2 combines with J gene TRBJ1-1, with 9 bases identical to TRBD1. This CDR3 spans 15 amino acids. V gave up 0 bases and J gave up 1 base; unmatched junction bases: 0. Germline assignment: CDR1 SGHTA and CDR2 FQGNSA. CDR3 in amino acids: CASSLATGGNTEAFF. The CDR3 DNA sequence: TGTGCCAGCAGCTTAGCGACAGGGGGGAACACTGAAGCTTTCTTT. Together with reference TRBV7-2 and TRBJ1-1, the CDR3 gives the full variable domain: GAGVSQSPSNKVTEKGKDVELRCDPISGHTALYWYRQSLGQGLEFLIYFQGNSAPDKSGLPSDRFSAERTGGSVSTLTIQRTQQEDSAVYLCASSLATGGNTEAFFGQGTRLTVV.

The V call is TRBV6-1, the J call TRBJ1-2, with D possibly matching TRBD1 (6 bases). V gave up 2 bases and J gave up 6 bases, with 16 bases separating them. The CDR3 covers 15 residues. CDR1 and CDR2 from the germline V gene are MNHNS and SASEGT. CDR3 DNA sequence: TGTGCCAGCAGTGAACAAGCAACAGGGAAGGATGGCTACACCTTC. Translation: CASSEQATGKDGYTF.

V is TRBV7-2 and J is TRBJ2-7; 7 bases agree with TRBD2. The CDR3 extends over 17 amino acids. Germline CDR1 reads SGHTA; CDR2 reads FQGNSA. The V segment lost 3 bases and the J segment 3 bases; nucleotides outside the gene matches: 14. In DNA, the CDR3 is TGTGCCAGCAGCTTCGGCCCCGCCAAGCGGGGTAGCTACGAGCAGTACTTC. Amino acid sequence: CASSFGPAKRGSYEQYF.

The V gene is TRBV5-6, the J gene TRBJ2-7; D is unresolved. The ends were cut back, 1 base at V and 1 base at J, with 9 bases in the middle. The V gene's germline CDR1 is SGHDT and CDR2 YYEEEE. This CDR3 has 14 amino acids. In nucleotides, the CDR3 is TGTGCCAGCAGCTTGTATTCAGGTTCCTACGAGCAGTACTTC. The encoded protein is CASSLYSGSYEQYF.

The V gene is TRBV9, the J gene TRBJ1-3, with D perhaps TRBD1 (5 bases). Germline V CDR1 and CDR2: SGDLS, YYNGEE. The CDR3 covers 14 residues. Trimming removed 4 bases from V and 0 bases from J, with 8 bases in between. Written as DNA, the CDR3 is TGTGCCAGCAGCAAGGACACCTCTGGAAACACCATATATTTT. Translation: CASSKDTSGNTIYF.

CDR3: CASGAFTDTQYF. The CDR3 DNA reads as TGTGCCAGTGGGGCCTTTACAGATACGCAGTATTTT. V is TRBV19 and J is TRBJ2-3; a possible D gene is TRBD1 (5 bases). CDR3 length: 12 residues. CDR1 and CDR2 from the germline V gene are LNHDA and SQIVND (reference sequence). The germline V and J ends were trimmed by 8 bases and 3 bases, with 9 bases remaining between them. The variable domain in full, completed from reference TRBV19 and TRBJ2-3, reads DGGITQSPKYLFRKEGQNVTLSCEQNLNHDAMYWYRQDPGQGLRLIYYSQIVNDFQKGDIAEGYSVSREKKESFPLTVTSAQKNPTAFYLCASGAFTDTQYFGPGTRLTVL.

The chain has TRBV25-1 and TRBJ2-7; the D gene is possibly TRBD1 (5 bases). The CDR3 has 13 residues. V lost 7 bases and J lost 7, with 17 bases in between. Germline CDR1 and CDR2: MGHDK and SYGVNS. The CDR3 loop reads CASTRTQPWEQYF. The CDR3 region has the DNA TGTGCCAGCACCCGGACACAGCCGTGGGAGCAGTACTTC.

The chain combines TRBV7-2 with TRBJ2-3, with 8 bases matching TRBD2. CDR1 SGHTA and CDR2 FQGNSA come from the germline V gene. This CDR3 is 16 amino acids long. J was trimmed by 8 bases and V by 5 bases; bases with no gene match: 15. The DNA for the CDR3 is TGTGCCAGCAGCCCCTCCGCCCCCGGGGGGGAAGGTACGCAGTATTTT. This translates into CASSPSAPGGEGTQYF.

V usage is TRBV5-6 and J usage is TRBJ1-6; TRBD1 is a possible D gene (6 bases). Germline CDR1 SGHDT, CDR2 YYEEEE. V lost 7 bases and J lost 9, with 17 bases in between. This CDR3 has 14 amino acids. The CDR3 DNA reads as TGTGCCAGCTCCCGGACAGTAGTTAGTTCACCCCTCCACTTT. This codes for CASSRTVVSSPLHF.

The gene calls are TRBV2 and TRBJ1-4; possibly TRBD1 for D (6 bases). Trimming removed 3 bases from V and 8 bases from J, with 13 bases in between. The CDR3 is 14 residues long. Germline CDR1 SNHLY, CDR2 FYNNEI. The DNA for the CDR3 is TGTGCCAGCAGTGACCCCAGGGGTAAAGAAAAACTGTTTTTT. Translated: CASSDPRGKEKLFF. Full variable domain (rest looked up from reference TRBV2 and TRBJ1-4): EPEVTQTPSHQVTQMGQEVILRCVPISNHLYFYWYRQILGQKVEFLVSFYNNEISEKSEIFDDQFSVERPDGSNFTLKIRSTKLEDSAMYFCASSDPRGKEKLFFGSGTQLSVL.